These 16 T cell receptor beta chains came from one sample sequenced in a study of blood T cell repertoires in COVID-19. Repertoires were generated with immunoSEQ multiplex PCR, while TCRdb's copy carries only in-frame clones and drops some. The sample has roughly 100,000 clones; around 83% are singletons. Material for sequencing was peripheral blood. The receptors originated from a woman of 80 years or more with acute or convalescent COVID-19.

A note on this clone: This same CDR3 is encoded by further DNA sequences in the sample. The chain combines TRBV7-2 with TRBJ2-2, with 14 bases aligning to TRBD2. Germline V gene data show CDR1 as SGHTA and CDR2 as FQGNSA. J was trimmed by 5 bases and V by 8 bases; bases with no gene match: 1. This CDR3 is 14 amino acids long. CDR3 amino acids: CASRLAGGTGELFF. The CDR3 DNA sequence: TGTGCCAGCCGACTAGCGGGAGGGACCGGGGAGCTGTTTTTT.

The chain has TRBV6-2 or TRBV6-3 and TRBJ2-7; 8 bases fit TRBD1. The J segment lost 3 bases and the V segment lost 4 bases, leaving 5 bases of the junction unmatched. The CDR3 loop spans 14 amino acids. Germline assignment: CDR1 MNHEY and CDR2 SVGEGT. CDR3: CASSSHRGDYEQYF. The CDR3 bases are TGTGCCAGCAGTTCTCACAGGGGGGACTACGAGCAGTACTTC.

This sequence joins TRBV5-5 and TRBJ1-1; the D is unclear. Trimming left V 2 bases short and J 0 bases short, with 8 bases between. Germline V lookup: CDR1 SGHKS, CDR2 YYEKEE (reference sequence). The CDR3 runs 14 residues. CDR3 region: CASSFQNMNTEAFF. For the CDR3, the DNA is TGTGCCAGCAGCTTTCAGAACATGAACACTGAAGCTTTCTTT.

The chain carries TRBV29-1 and TRBJ1-2; D remains ambiguous. Germline loops: CDR1 SQVTM, CDR2 ANQGSEA. There are 10 residues in the CDR3. Trimming left V 4 bases short and J 8 bases short, with 8 bases between. CDR3: CSVVSEGYTF. The DNA for the CDR3 is TGCAGCGTTGTAAGCGAGGGCTACACCTTC. The whole variable domain, filled in from reference TRBV29-1 and TRBJ1-2, reads SAVISQKPSRDICQRGTSLTIQCQVDSQVTMMFWYRQQPGQSLTLIATANQGSEATYESGFVIDKFPISRPNLTFSTLTVSNMSPEDSSIYLCSVVSEGYTFGSGTRLTVV.

CDR3 DNA sequence: TGTGCCATCAGCAAAAACAGGGAAGCTGGAAACACCATATATTTT. It encodes CAISKNREAGNTIYF. V usage is TRBV10-3 and J usage is TRBJ1-3; D might be TRBD1 (6 bases). The CDR3 contains 15 residues. Per germline, CDR1 ENHRY and CDR2 SYGVKD. The ends were cut back, 6 bases at V and 2 bases at J, with 14 bases in the middle.

The chain links TRBV5-1 to TRBJ2-5; TRBD2 matches at 7 bases. There are 16 residues in the CDR3. Germline loops: CDR1 SGHRS, CDR2 YFSETQ. J was trimmed by 0 bases and V by 1 base; bases with no gene match: 6. The CDR3 DNA follows: TGCGCCAGCAGCTTGTCAGTAGCGGGTAACCAAGAGACCCAGTACTTC. As protein: CASSLSVAGNQETQYF. Complete variable domain (other parts from reference TRBV5-1 and TRBJ2-5): KAGVTQTPRYLIKTRGQQVTLSCSPISGHRSVSWYQQTPGQGLQFLFEYFSETQRNKGNFPGRFSGRQFSNSRSEMNVSTLELGDSALYLCASSLSVAGNQETQYFGPGTRLLVL.

The chain uses TRBV7-9 and TRBJ2-3; 14 bases fit TRBD2. Trimming cost V 2 bases and J 6 bases; bases outside gene matches: 4. Per germline, CDR1 SEHNR and CDR2 FQNEAQ (reference sequence). The CDR3 is 16 amino acids. CDR3 DNA sequence: TGTGCCAGCAGCTTACGACTAGCGGGAGGGGACGATACGCAGTATTTT. It specifies CASSLRLAGGDDTQYF.

The chain recombines TRBV5-1 with TRBJ2-7; 8 positions match TRBD1. The CDR3 has 14 amino acids. Germline CDR1 SGHRS, CDR2 YFSETQ. The V gene end was trimmed by 4 bases and the J gene end by 5 bases; junction bases not matched to a gene: 8. CDR3: CASSGKTGAHEQYF. In DNA form, the CDR3 reads TGCGCCAGCAGCGGAAAGACAGGGGCTCACGAGCAGTACTTC.

This clone has only one observation. The chain employs TRBV9 and TRBJ1-1; tentatively, D is TRBD1 (6 bases). Germline CDR1 reads SGDLS; CDR2 reads YYNGEE. The CDR3 extends over 14 amino acids. The germline V and J ends were trimmed by 3 bases and 6 bases, with 15 bases remaining between them. CDR3 nucleotides: TGTGCCAGCAGCGGATGGACAGAAGGCTCTGAAGCTTTCTTT. Its translation is CASSGWTEGSEAFF.

This clone was counted only a few times. The chain is built from TRBV12-3 or TRBV12-4 and TRBJ2-1, with TRBD2 matching 7 bases. The CDR3 spans 13 residues. Trimming at V came to 4 bases and at J to 6 bases, leaving 3 bases not matched to a gene. CDR3 sequence: CASSSGLINEQFF. The DNA of the CDR3 is TGTGCCAGCAGTTCGGGACTAATCAATGAGCAGTTCTTC.

V and J are TRBV5-1 and TRBJ1-2; 10 bases fit TRBD1. The CDR3 totals 13 residues. The V segment lost 5 bases and the J segment 6 bases; nucleotides outside the gene matches: 4. The germline gives CDR1 SGHRS, CDR2 YFSETQ. The CDR3: CASSRGQGHGYTF. The CDR3 nucleotides read TGCGCCAGCAGTCGGGGACAGGGGCATGGCTACACCTTC.

This clone was seen only a few times. The chain joins TRBV10-2 to TRBJ2-1; D is perhaps TRBD2 (5 bases). This CDR3 has 14 amino acids. From germline, CDR1 is WSHSY and CDR2 SAAADI. Trimming stripped 10 bases from V and 7 bases from J, with 20 bases between. CDR3 coding DNA: TGCGCCACCCGGACTTCCCGAATAGAAAATGAGCAGTTCTTC. It codes for CATRTSRIENEQFF.

Worth noting for this clone: Other DNA variants within this sample encode the same CDR3. This chain connects TRBV6-5 to TRBJ1-5, with D perhaps matching TRBD1 (5 bases). This CDR3 has 13 amino acids. Germline loops: CDR1 MNHEY, CDR2 SVGAGI. The germline V and J ends were trimmed by 2 bases and 7 bases, with 9 bases remaining between them. CDR3 in DNA: TGTGCCAGCAGTTACCTCGGGGGGCAGCCCCAGCATTTT. Amino acids: CASSYLGGQPQHF.

The chain is built from TRBV7-8 and TRBJ1-1; 7 nucleotides agree with TRBD1. J lost 2 bases, V lost 5 bases, and 2 bases had no gene match. CDR1 and CDR2 (germline): SGHVS, FQNEAQ. The length of the CDR3 is 13 residues. The DNA of the CDR3 is TGTGCCAGCAGCAGGGACAGTAACACTGAAGCTTTCTTT. This codes for CASSRDSNTEAFF.

Only one count was recorded for this clone. The V and J genes are TRBV12-3 or TRBV12-4 and TRBJ2-1, with TRBD1 identical over 7 bases. There are 13 residues in the CDR3. V lost 3 bases, J lost 6 bases, and 2 bases stayed unmatched. CDR3 protein: CASSFRDSNEQFF. Here the CDR3 DNA reads TGTGCCAGCAGTTTCCGGGACAGCAATGAGCAGTTCTTC.

This clone was counted a few times. V and J are TRBV7-2 and TRBJ1-6, with D tentatively TRBD1 (5 bases). Trimming left V 4 bases short and J 8 bases short, with 15 bases between. Germline V gene data show CDR1 as SGHTA and CDR2 as FQGNSA. The CDR3 extends over 15 amino acids. In DNA, the CDR3 is TGTGCCAGCAGCTATGGGGGGTTGGGGGATTCACCCCTCCACTTT. Protein: CASSYGGLGDSPLHF.